A single sample is the source of the 18 T cell receptor beta chains below, sequenced in a study of blood T cell repertoires in COVID-19. Libraries were prepared by immunoSEQ multiplex PCR; TCRdb keeps only in-frame clonotypes and omits some of them. The table records roughly 230,000 clones, 85% of them present only once. Sequences were obtained from peripheral blood. The receptors originated from a man aged 50 to 59 with COVID-19, enrolled during active disease.

This chain links TRBV12-3 or TRBV12-4 with TRBJ2-1; no clear D. The V end lost 3 bases, the J end lost 7 bases, and 7 bases lay between the germline ends. This CDR3 spans 12 amino acids. The DNA of the CDR3 is TGTGCCAGCAGTTTTCATACTAATGAGCAGTTCTTC. Protein product: CASSFHTNEQFF.

In this sample, this clone turned up a few times. The rearrangement links TRBV19 to TRBJ2-7; TRBD1 matches at 7 bases. The CDR3 spans 13 residues. V lost 3 bases, J lost 6 bases, and 5 bases stayed unmatched. CDR1 is LNHDA, CDR2 SQIVND, per germline (reference sequence). The CDR3 bases are TGTGCCAGTAGTATGGGACAGAGGACCGAGCAGTACTTC. This sequence encodes CASSMGQRTEQYF.

V gene TRBV3-1 (or the pseudogene TRBV3-2) combines with J gene TRBJ2-2, with 9 bases identical to TRBD1. Germline CDR1 and CDR2: LGHDT and YNNKEL (reference sequence). The V gene end was trimmed by 0 bases and the J gene end by 7 bases; junction bases not matched to a gene: 9. CDR3 size: 17 residues. CDR3 region: CASSQEFLYRGRGELFF. CDR3 nucleotide sequence: TGTGCCAGCAGCCAAGAGTTCCTTTACAGGGGGCGCGGGGAGCTGTTTTTT.

This clone was seen only once. The V gene is TRBV6-5, the J gene TRBJ1-4; the match to TRBD1 covers 7 bases. The CDR3 has 14 amino acids. The trim removed 5 bases at V and 3 bases at J, leaving 3 bases unmatched. Germline V gene data show CDR1 as MNHEY and CDR2 as SVGAGI. CDR3 sequence reads: CASSTTGSNEKLFF. The CDR3 DNA reads TGTGCCAGCAGTACGACAGGGTCTAATGAAAAACTGTTTTTT.

This chain joins TRBV28 and TRBJ1-2; TRBD1 agrees at 8 bases. The CDR3 consists of 15 residues. V was clipped by 5 bases and J by 7 bases; unmatched bases: 12. The germline V gene has CDR1 MDHEN and CDR2 SYDVKM. CDR3 nucleotide sequence: TGTGCCAGCAGTCCCGAAGCAGGGGGCTTTCGTGGCTACACCTTC. It encodes CASSPEAGGFRGYTF.

The chain is built from TRBV7-9 and TRBJ2-7, with 9 positions matching TRBD2. The CDR3 totals 14 residues. V trimming: 5 bases; J trimming: 5 bases; junction bases outside the gene matches: 7. Germline loops: CDR1 SEHNR, CDR2 FQNEAQ (reference sequence). In DNA form, the CDR3 reads TGTGCCAGCAGCCAACGACTAGCGGCCCACGAGCAGTACTTC. Its translation: CASSQRLAAHEQYF.

This clone has more than one count but fewer than ten. The CDR3 region is CASSENRANNQPQHF. Written as DNA, the CDR3 is TGTGCCAGCAGTGAAAACAGGGCAAATAATCAGCCCCAGCATTTT. The chain recombines TRBV6-1 with TRBJ1-5, with D perhaps matching TRBD1 (6 bases). Per germline, CDR1 MNHNS and CDR2 SASEGT. The V end lost 2 bases, the J end lost 4 bases, and 12 bases lay between the germline ends. The CDR3 sequence is 15 residues long.

This chain connects TRBV18 to TRBJ1-1; possible D gene TRBD1, 6 bases. Per germline, CDR1 KGHSH and CDR2 LQKENI. V lost 2 bases and J 4 bases, leaving 11 bases between the germline ends. The CDR3 has 14 residues. CDR3 sequence: CASSPAGARTEAFF. CDR3 coding DNA: TGTGCCAGCTCACCAGCGGGGGCTCGCACTGAAGCTTTCTTT.

This clone was seen more than once but under ten times. The V call is TRBV7-9, the J call TRBJ1-6; no clear D gene. The CDR3 has 16 residues. CDR1 and CDR2 (germline): SEHNR, FQNEAQ (reference sequence). V dropped 1 base and J dropped 6 bases, with 13 bases sitting between them. The CDR3 DNA reads as TGTGCCAGCAGCTTAGAAGACAAGAACCCTAATTCACCCCTCCACTTT. Its protein is CASSLEDKNPNSPLHF.

This clone was seen once. The chain employs TRBV7-2 and TRBJ2-7, with TRBD1 matching 7 bases. The CDR3 covers 14 residues. Germline V lookup: CDR1 SGHTA, CDR2 FQGNSA. J gave up 4 bases and V 5 bases, and 8 bases lay outside the gene matches. CDR3 sequence reads: CASSPLGGAYEQYF. The DNA of the CDR3 is TGTGCCAGCAGCCCCTTAGGGGGCGCATACGAGCAGTACTTC.

V usage is TRBV5-6 and J usage is TRBJ2-1, with 13 bases identical to TRBD2. V lost 0 bases to trimming and J lost 9 bases; unmatched junction nucleotides: 3. This CDR3 spans 15 amino acids. CDR1 and CDR2 (germline): SGHDT, YYEEEE. The CDR3 loop is CASSLVGLAGSEQFF. CDR3 bases: TGTGCCAGCAGCTTGGTGGGACTAGCGGGAAGTGAGCAGTTCTTC.

V usage is TRBV3-1 (or the pseudogene TRBV3-2) and J usage is TRBJ2-7, with TRBD2 identical over 12 bases. Germline V CDR1 and CDR2: LGHDT, YNNKEL (reference sequence). J was trimmed by 2 bases and V by 4 bases; bases with no gene match: 0. The CDR3 runs to 14 residues. This CDR3 is CASSPSGGAYEQYF. CDR3 sequence (DNA): TGTGCCAGCAGCCCTAGCGGGGGGGCCTACGAGCAGTACTTC.

This clone was detected only a few times. The chain joins TRBV5-4 to TRBJ2-2; 8 nucleotides match TRBD2. CDR1 is SGHNT, CDR2 YYREEE, per germline (reference sequence). Germline trimming cut 2 bases from V and 7 bases from J; bases unmatched to any gene: 4. CDR3 length equals 14 residues. This CDR3 is CASSLATSDGELFF. The CDR3 region has the DNA TGTGCCAGCAGCTTAGCGACTAGCGACGGGGAGCTGTTTTTT.

On this clone: Other DNA variants within this sample encode the same CDR3. The chain joins TRBV18 to TRBJ1-2; D uncertain. The CDR3 length is 13 residues. The germline CDR1 and CDR2 sequences are KGHSH and LQKENI. Deletions cut 2 bases from V and 8 bases from J, with 12 bases between. The CDR3 spells CASSPSDTRGYTF. CDR3 coding DNA: TGTGCCAGCTCACCAAGCGATACGCGGGGCTACACCTTC.

V is TRBV28 and J is TRBJ2-5; 13 nucleotides match TRBD2. Per the germline V gene, CDR1 is MDHEN and CDR2 is SYDVKM. The CDR3 length is 17 residues. With 4 bases clipped from V and 2 bases from J, the junction kept 7 bases outside the gene matches. The DNA for the CDR3 is TGTGCCAGCAGTTCCTGGACTAGCGGGGGAGTTCAAGAGACCCAGTACTTC. Its translation is CASSSWTSGGVQETQYF. The complete variable domain, with remaining parts taken from reference TRBV28 and TRBJ2-5, reads DVKVTQSSRYLVKRTGEKVFLECVQDMDHENMFWYRQDPGLGLRLIYFSYDVKMKEKGDIPEGYSVSREKKERFSLILESASTNQTSMYLCASSSWTSGGVQETQYFGPGTRLLVL.

The gene calls are TRBV7-9 and TRBJ1-6; perhaps TRBD1 as D (6 bases). The CDR3 is 19 amino acids. V lost 3 bases to trimming and J lost 10 bases, with 28 bases between them. Germline-derived CDR1 and CDR2 are SEHNR and FQNEAQ (reference sequence). The DNA for the CDR3 is TGTGCCAGCAGCTTCCTCTCTTCGGGACAACCTCCGATCAGATCACCCCTCCACTTT. Translating gives CASSFLSSGQPPIRSPLHF.

V and J are TRBV29-1 and TRBJ2-3; TRBD1 aligns across 8 bases. After removal of 1 base from V and 6 bases from J, the junction contained 18 bases not matched to a gene. The CDR3 totals 18 residues. The germline V gene encodes CDR1 SQVTM and CDR2 ANQGSEA. CDR3 DNA: TGCAGCGTTGAAGGAGGCGGACAGGGTTTTTGGATGTTGGATACGCAGTATTTT. Translation: CSVEGGGQGFWMLDTQYF.

This clone came up many times. The chain carries TRBV5-8 and TRBJ1-2, with D tentatively TRBD1 (6 bases). This CDR3 has 13 amino acids. Per the germline V gene, CDR1 is SGHTS and CDR2 is YDEGEE. The V end lost 4 bases, the J end lost 8 bases, and 15 bases lay between the germline ends. This CDR3 is CASSPEATGGYTF. DNA for the CDR3: TGTGCCAGCAGCCCCGAGGCCACAGGGGGCTACACCTTC.